This T cell receptor beta chain was documented in a study of T cells in Graves' hyperthyroidism and ophthalmopathy. Amplification of TCR beta CDR3 regions was performed using RNA transcripts as template. HTBI primers were employed in a first-round RT-PCR of the TCR CDR3. Each CDR3 protein is one row after TCRdb ran MiXCR on the multiplex PCR reads. Of under 400,000 distinct CDR3 sequences listed, roughly 15% are singletons. This clonotype was observed a few times. Trimming took 0 bases from V and 6 from J; bases not matched to a gene: 4. The CDR3 spans 14 residues. The germline gives CDR1 SGDLS, CDR2 YYNGEE.

Source material: blood. This receptor was obtained from a woman between 55 and 75 years old with Graves' ophthalmopathy. The chain combines TRBV9 with TRBJ2-3; 7 nucleotides agree with TRBD1. CDR3 region: CASSVDRGGDTQYF. CDR3 coding DNA: TGTGCCAGCAGCGTAGACAGGGGCGGTGATACGCAGTATTTT. Looking up the rest from reference TRBV9 and TRBJ2-3 gives the full variable domain: DSGVTQTPKHLITATGQRVTLRCSPRSGDLSVYWYQQSLDQGLQFLIQYYNGEERAKGNILERFSAQQFPDLHSELNLSSLELGDSALYFCASSVDRGGDTQYFGPGTRLTVL.